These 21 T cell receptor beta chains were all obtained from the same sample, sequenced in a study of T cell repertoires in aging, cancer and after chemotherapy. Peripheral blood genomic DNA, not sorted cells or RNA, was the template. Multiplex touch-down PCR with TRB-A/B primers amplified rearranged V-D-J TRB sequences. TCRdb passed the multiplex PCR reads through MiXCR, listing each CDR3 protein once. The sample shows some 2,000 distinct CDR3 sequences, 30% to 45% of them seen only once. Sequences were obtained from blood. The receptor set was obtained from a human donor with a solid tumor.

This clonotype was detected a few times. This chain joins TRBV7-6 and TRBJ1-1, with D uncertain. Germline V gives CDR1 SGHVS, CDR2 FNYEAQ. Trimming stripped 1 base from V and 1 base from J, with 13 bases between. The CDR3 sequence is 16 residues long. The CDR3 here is CASSLVSFGPNTEAFF. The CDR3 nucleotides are TGTGCCAGCAGCTTAGTTTCTTTTGGGCCGAACACTGAAGCTTTCTTT.

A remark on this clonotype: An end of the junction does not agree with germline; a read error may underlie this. The CDR3 bases are TGTGTCAGCAGTGGTGGAGAGAATCAGCCCCAGCATTTT. It yields the protein CVSSGGENQPQHF. The chain couples TRBV6-1 to TRBJ1-5; D not certain. Per germline, CDR1 MNHNS and CDR2 SASEGT. There are 13 residues in the CDR3.

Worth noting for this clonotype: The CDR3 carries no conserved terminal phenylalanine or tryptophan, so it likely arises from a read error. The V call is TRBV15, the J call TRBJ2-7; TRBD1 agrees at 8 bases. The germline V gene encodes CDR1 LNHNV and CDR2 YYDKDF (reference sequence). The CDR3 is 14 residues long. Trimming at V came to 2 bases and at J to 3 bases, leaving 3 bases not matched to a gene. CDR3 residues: CATSRTGTGYEQYY. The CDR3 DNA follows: TGTGCCACCAGCAGAACCGGGACAGGCTACGAGCAGTACTAC.

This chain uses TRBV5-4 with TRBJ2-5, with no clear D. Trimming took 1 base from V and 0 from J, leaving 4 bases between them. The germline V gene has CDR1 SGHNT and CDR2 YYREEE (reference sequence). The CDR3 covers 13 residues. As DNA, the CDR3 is TGTGCCAGCAGCTTGTCCAACCAAGAGACCCAGTACTTC. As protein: CASSLSNQETQYF.

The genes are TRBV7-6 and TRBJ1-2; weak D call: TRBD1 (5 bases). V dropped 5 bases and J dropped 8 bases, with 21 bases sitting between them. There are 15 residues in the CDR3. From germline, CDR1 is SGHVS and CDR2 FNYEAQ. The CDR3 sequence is CASSLSTVREKGYTF. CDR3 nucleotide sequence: TGTGCCAGCAGCCTTAGCACTGTCAGGGAGAAAGGCTACACCTTC. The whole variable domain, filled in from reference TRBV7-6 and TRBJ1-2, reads GAGVSQSPRYKVTKRGQDVALRCDPISGHVSLYWYRQALGQGPEFLTYFNYEAQQDKSGLPNDRFSAERPEGSISTLTIQRTEQRDSAMYRCASSLSTVREKGYTFGSGTRLTVV.

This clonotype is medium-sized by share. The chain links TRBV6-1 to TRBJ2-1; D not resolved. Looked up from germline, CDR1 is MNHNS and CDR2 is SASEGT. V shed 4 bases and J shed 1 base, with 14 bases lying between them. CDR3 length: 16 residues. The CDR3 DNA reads TGTGCCAGCAGTGTTACCCGGGCCGGGTCCTACAATGAGCAGTTCTTC. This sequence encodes CASSVTRAGSYNEQFF.

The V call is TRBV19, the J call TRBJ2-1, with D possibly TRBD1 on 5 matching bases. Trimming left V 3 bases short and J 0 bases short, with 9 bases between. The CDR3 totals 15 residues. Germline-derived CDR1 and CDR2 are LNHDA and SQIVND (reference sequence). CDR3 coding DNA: TGTGCCAGTAGTATCCAGGGTCCCTCCTACAATGAGCAGTTCTTC. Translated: CASSIQGPSYNEQFF.

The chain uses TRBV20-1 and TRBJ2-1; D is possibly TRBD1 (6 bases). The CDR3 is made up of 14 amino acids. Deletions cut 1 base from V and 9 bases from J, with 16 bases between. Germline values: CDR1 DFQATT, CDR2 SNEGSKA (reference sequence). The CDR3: CSARAGVGVGEQFF. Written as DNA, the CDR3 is TGCAGTGCTAGAGCAGGGGTGGGGGTAGGTGAGCAGTTCTTC.

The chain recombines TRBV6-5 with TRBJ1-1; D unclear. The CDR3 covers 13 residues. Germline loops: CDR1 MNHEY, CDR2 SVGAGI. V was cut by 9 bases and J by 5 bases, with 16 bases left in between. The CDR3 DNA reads TGTGCCAGTCAGGTTCTTCAGCGGACTGAAGCTTTCTTT. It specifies CASQVLQRTEAFF.

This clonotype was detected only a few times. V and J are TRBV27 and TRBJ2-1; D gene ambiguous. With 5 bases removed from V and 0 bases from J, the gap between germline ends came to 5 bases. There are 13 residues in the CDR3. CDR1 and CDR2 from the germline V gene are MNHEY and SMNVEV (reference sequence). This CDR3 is CASSLSSYNEQFF. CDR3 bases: TGTGCCAGCAGTCTGAGCTCCTACAATGAGCAGTTCTTC.

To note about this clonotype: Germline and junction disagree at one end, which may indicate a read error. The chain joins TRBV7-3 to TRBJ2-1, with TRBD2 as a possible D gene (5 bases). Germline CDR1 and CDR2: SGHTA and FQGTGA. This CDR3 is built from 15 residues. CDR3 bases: TGTGCCAGCAGCCTGGGCGGAGGCTCCTACAATGAGCAGTTCTTT. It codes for CASSLGGGSYNEQFF.

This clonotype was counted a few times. The CDR3, as DNA: TGTGCCAGCAGCTTTGGAGGGGGTCAGCCCCAGCATTTT. The encoded protein is CASSFGGGQPQHF. The genes are TRBV5-6 and TRBJ1-5, with D perhaps TRBD1 (6 bases). This CDR3 is 13 amino acids long. Trimming stripped 2 bases from V and 6 bases from J, with 9 bases between. Germline-derived CDR1 and CDR2 are SGHDT and YYEEEE.

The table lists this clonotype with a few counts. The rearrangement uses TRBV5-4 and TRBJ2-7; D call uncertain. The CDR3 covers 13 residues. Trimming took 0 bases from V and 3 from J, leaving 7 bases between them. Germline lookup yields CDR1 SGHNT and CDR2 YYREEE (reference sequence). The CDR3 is CASSLDLLYEQYF. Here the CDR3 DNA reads TGTGCCAGCAGCTTGGACCTCCTCTACGAGCAGTACTTC. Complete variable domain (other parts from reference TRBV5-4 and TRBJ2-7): ETGVTQSPTHLIKTRGQQVTLRCSSQSGHNTVSWYQQALGQGPQFIFQYYREEENGRGNFPPRFSGLQFPNYSSELNVNALELDDSALYLCASSLDLLYEQYFGPGTRLTVT.

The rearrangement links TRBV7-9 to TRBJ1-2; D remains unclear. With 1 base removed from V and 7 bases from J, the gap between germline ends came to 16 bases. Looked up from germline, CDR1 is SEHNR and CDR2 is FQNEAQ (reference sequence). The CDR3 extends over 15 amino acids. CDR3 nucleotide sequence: TGTGCCAGCAGCTTAGGGGCTGGCATATTCGCTGGCTACACCTTC. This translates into CASSLGAGIFAGYTF.

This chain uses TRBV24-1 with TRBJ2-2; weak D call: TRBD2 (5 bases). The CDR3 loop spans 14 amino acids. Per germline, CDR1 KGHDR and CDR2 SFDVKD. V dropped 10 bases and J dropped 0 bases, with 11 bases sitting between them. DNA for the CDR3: TGTGCCACAAGCGACTACTCGAACACCGGGGAGCTGTTTTTT. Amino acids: CATSDYSNTGELFF.

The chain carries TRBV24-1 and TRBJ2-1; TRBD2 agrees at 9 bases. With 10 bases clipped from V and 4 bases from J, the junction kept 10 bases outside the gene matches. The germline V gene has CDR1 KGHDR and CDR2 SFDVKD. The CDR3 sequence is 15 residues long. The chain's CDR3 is CATSITSGPYNEQFF. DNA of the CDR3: TGTGCCACTAGCATAACTAGCGGGCCGTACAATGAGCAGTTCTTC.

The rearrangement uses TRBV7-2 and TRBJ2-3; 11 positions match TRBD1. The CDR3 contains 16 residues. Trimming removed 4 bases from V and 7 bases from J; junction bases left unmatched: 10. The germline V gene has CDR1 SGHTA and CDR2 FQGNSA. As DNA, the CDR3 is TGTGCCAGCAGCTCAGGGGGGACAGGGGGAGCAAATACGCAGTATTTT. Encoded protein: CASSSGGTGGANTQYF.

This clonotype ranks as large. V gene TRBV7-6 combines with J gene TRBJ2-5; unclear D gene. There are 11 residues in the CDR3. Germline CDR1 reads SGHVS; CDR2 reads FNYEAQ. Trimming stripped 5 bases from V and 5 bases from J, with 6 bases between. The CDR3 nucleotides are TGTGCCAGCAGCCCCGGGGAGACCCAGTACTTC. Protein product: CASSPGETQYF.

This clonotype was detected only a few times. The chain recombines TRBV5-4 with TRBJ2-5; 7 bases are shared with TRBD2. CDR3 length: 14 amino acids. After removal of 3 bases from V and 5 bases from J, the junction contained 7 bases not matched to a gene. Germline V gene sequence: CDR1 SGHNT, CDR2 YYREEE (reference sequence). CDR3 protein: CASSSWTSGETQYF. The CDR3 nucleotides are TGTGCCAGCAGCTCATGGACTAGTGGCGAGACCCAGTACTTC.

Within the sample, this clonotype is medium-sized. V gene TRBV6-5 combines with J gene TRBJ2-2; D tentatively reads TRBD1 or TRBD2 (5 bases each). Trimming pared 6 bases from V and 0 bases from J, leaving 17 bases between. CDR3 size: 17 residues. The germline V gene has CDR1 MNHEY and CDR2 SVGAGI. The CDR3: CASSPLRGWANTGELFF. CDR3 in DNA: TGTGCCAGCAGCCCACTGAGGGGATGGGCGAACACCGGGGAGCTGTTTTTT.

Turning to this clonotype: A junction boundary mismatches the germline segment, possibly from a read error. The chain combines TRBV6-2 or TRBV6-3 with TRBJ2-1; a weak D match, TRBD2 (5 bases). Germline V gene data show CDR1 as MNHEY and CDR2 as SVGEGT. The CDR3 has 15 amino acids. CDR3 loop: CDSSLTNNPYNEQFF. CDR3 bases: TGTGACAGCAGTTTGACTAATAATCCCTACAATGAGCAGTTCTTC.